A selection of T cell receptor beta chains follows, all from one sample in a study of control samples from healthy donors and cancer patients. Assay used: immunoSEQ multiplex PCR; TCRdb lists only in-frame clones, some missing. The sample contains some 57,000 clones, nearly 96% of which appear only once. The material sequenced was blood. These receptors came from a woman in her twenties or thirties in good health. The conserved cysteine and the conserved F or W are not part of the CDR3 here. Fields, in order: clone size, J gene, V gene, D gene, CDR3 protein. The D gene is left open where the match is weak. Clone size is not always given. Where it is, it says once, few, many or a class for expanded clones.

>-|TRBJ1-5|TRBV27|-
ATSETRNQPQH
>once|TRBJ2-5|TRBV28|TRBD2
ASKRTSGSRETQY
>-|TRBJ2-1|TRBV2|TRBD1
ASLRGQGVNEQF
>-|TRBJ2-6|TRBV27|-
ASSPGSSGANVLT
>-|TRBJ2-7|TRBV6-1|TRBD2
ASSVSGTSGGAYEQY
>-|TRBJ2-1|TRBV4-2|-
ASSQADNEQF
>few|TRBJ2-2|TRBV13|-
ASSFAGELF
>-|TRBJ2-3|TRBV5-1|-
ASTNSGASTDTQY
>-|TRBJ1-4|TRBV25-1|-
ASSDPSGLLLGEKLF
>-|TRBJ1-6|TRBV29-1|TRBD1
SVRFGTGNSPLH
>-|TRBJ1-2|TRBV14|-
ASSQTWDYGYT
>-|TRBJ1-1|TRBV15|-
ATSRDRGTEAF
>-|TRBJ2-1|TRBV30|-
AWSISGLHYNEQF
>-|TRBJ1-1|TRBV12-3/TRBV12-4|-
ASSFGSNTEAF
>-|TRBJ2-2|TRBV15|TRBD2
ATSGSGDANTGELF
>-|TRBJ2-3|TRBV4-1|-
ASSQGGSADTQY
>-|TRBJ1-4|TRBV6-6|-
ASSPIPVTRQTNEKLF
>-|TRBJ2-1|TRBV19|-
ASSKLVSLNEQF
>-|TRBJ2-6|TRBV6-5|-
ASSFGTGSGANVLT
>-|TRBJ1-1|TRBV7-9|-
ASSLGPLGAEAF
>-|TRBJ2-2|TRBV2|TRBD1
ASSDLTGGDPGELF
>-|TRBJ2-7|TRBV2|-
ASSGSYEQY
>-|TRBJ2-2|TRBV7-7|-
ASSLVGGRSTGELF
>once|TRBJ2-5|TRBV5-4|-
ASSLGEKETQY
>once|TRBJ2-5|TRBV13|-
ASSLGVETQY
>-|TRBJ1-2|TRBV25-1|-
ASSETKDYGYT
>-|TRBJ2-3|TRBV11-2|TRBD1
ASSPMAGTGGGTDTQY
>-|TRBJ2-7|TRBV28|-
ASSFSSGAYEQY
>-|TRBJ1-4|TRBV11-2|-
ASSLTAATNEKLF
>-|TRBJ2-7|TRBV28|-
ASSRRDFTYEQY
>-|TRBJ2-6|TRBV7-2|-
ASSLLPRPGPGANVLT
>-|TRBJ2-1|TRBV5-1|-
ASSLLGREYNEQF
>-|TRBJ2-7|TRBV28|-
ASSFASYEQY
>-|TRBJ2-1|TRBV9|TRBD1
ASSTGGQGLDEQF
>-|TRBJ1-1|TRBV4-1|-
ASSQTREGTEAF
>-|TRBJ2-1|TRBV4-1|TRBD2
ASSQSPTSGLNEQF
>-|TRBJ2-5|TRBV29-1|-
SVEEAFQETQY
>-|TRBJ1-6|TRBV30|-
AWSEHGYSPLH
>-|TRBJ2-3|TRBV24-1|TRBD2
ATSGISGLQLAGDTQY
>-|TRBJ2-7|TRBV2|-
ASSEIGGFSEQY
>-|TRBJ1-6|TRBV9|-
ASSVGSSYNSPLH
>-|TRBJ1-3|TRBV2|-
ASSRTALDKNI
>-|TRBJ2-3|TRBV29-1|-
SVRQGITDTQY
>-|TRBJ1-4|TRBV5-4|-
ASSLEGTNEKLF
>-|TRBJ1-1|TRBV5-1|-
ASSLEGAANTEAF